The text below deals with one TCR beta chain. The data are from a study of control samples from healthy donors and cancer patients. This CDR3 spans 15 amino acids. Germline CDR1 SGHRS, CDR2 YFSETQ. With 1 base removed from V and 4 bases from J, the gap between germline ends came to 15 bases. Assay used: immunoSEQ multiplex PCR; TCRdb lists only in-frame clones, some missing. The sample contains more than 35,000 clones, roughly 94% of which appear only once. This receptor was taken from a man between 60 and 70 years old in good health. The rearrangement links TRBV5-1 to TRBJ2-7; D possibly corresponds to TRBD2 (5 bases). The specimen sequenced was blood. CDR3 amino acids: CASSLRGSDGYEQYF. The DNA of the CDR3 is TGCGCCAGCAGCTTGAGAGGGAGTGATGGATACGAGCAGTACTTC.